Reported below is one T cell receptor beta chain. What it binds is unknown. Profiled with immunoSEQ multiplex PCR; TCRdb holds only in-frame clones, not every one. The sample shows roughly 100,000 clones, around four fifths of them seen only once. The data were obtained in a study of T cell clones after liver transplantation. Study summary: A pre-transplant mixed lymphocyte reaction with TCRbeta sequencing defined graft-donor-reactive clones followed in post-transplant blood. Pre-transplant mixed lymphocyte reactions yielded third-party-reactive TCRbeta sequences as comparators for graft-donor-reactive sequences. Points from the study as a whole: In 5 of 8 subjects, circulating graft-donor-reactive CD4 TCRbeta sequences fell significantly after transplant.

The sequence was collected from a human patient who received a liver transplant. Some of the T cells might come from the graft donor. Source: CD4+ T cells from blood, taken approximately 45 months after liver transplant.

As DNA, the CDR3 is TGCGCCAGCAGCTTGGGGGGAGCTGAGCAGTTCTTC. Protein sequence: CASSLGGAEQFF. The chain combines TRBV5-1 with TRBJ2-1; tentative D call: TRBD2 (5 bases). CDR1 and CDR2 from the germline V gene are SGHRS and YFSETQ. Deletions cut 0 bases from V and 9 bases from J, with 7 bases between. This CDR3 region has 12 residues.